This passage covers 10 T cell receptor beta chains from one sample sequenced in a study of regulatory T cells in long-lasting Graves disease. The time point here: persistent/refractory GD, antithyroid drugs over 5 years with positive TRAb. From RNA extracted from PBMCs, the TCR library was made. Library construction for TCR beta used iRepertoire HTBI primers and Arm-PCR of CDR3 regions. TCRdb recomputed calls from the multiplex PCR reads with MiXCR, one row per CDR3 protein. The table has approximately 360,000 distinct CDR3 sequences, 20% to 25% seen once. The source was peripheral blood mononuclear cells (PBMCs), collected when the disease was refractory, from a patient treated with antithyroid drugs. Source of these receptors: a woman aged 40 to 55 with Graves disease.

Only a few counts were recorded for this clonotype. Relative to the germline gene, one junction end is altered; a read error may explain this. This chain connects TRBV10-3 to TRBJ2-5; possibly TRBD2 for D (6 bases). The CDR3 runs 14 residues. Germline lookup yields CDR1 ENHRY and CDR2 SYGVKD. The CDR3 DNA sequence: TGTGCCATCAGCGAGTGGGACTTCCAAGAGACCCAGTACTTC. Translation: CAISEWDFQETQYF.

As to this clonotype: The CDR3 carries no conserved terminal phenylalanine or tryptophan, so it likely arises from a read error. This chain links TRBV6-8 with TRBJ2-2; D possibly corresponds to TRBD1 (6 bases). Germline values: CDR1 MNHGY, CDR2 SAAAGT. The CDR3 contains 14 residues. CDR3 loop: CASNYREEAGELFL. The CDR3 DNA is TGTGCCAGCAATTACAGGGAAGAGGCCGGGGAGCTGTTTCTT.

CDR3 DNA sequence: TGTGCCATCATGAGGACTAGCGGCTCCTACGAGCAGTACTTC. Its protein product is CAIMRTSGSYEQYF. The chain links TRBV10-3 to TRBJ2-7; TRBD2 agrees at 10 bases. This CDR3 has 14 residues. Germline V gives CDR1 ENHRY, CDR2 SYGVKD. V trimming: 7 bases; J trimming: 0 bases; junction bases outside the gene matches: 3.

This clonotype was counted a few times. J is TRBJ1-2 and V is TRBV29-1; D is perhaps TRBD1 (6 bases). The length of the CDR3 is 14 residues. CDR1 and CDR2 (germline): SQVTM, ANQGSEA. Trimming cost V 4 bases and J 2 bases, with 14 bases left between them. In DNA form, the CDR3 reads TGCAGCGTTGTTTGGGGGGGGCCAAACTATGGCTACACCTTC. Amino acids: CSVVWGGPNYGYTF.

V usage is TRBV7-9 and J usage is TRBJ1-4; D is unresolved. CDR1 and CDR2 (germline): SEHNR, FQNEAQ (reference sequence). This CDR3 comprises 14 residues. V gave up 3 bases and J gave up 8 bases, with 13 bases separating them. CDR3 sequence reads: CASSLMGEGEKLFF. DNA for the CDR3: TGTGCCAGCAGCTTGATGGGTGAAGGAGAAAAACTGTTTTTT.

This clonotype occurred many times. V gene TRBV27 combines with J gene TRBJ2-7; TRBD1 is a possible D gene (6 bases). CDR3 length: 13 residues. V lost 6 bases to trimming and J lost 3 bases, with 12 bases between them. Per the germline V gene, CDR1 is MNHEY and CDR2 is SMNVEV (reference sequence). The CDR3 here is CASRGHAGYEQYF. The CDR3 coding sequence is TGTGCCAGCAGGGGACACGCGGGCTACGAGCAGTACTTC.

This clonotype was found a few times. V usage is TRBV9 and J usage is TRBJ2-3; D unclear. This CDR3 is 12 amino acids long. Germline V gives CDR1 SGDLS, CDR2 YYNGEE. Trimming took off 3 bases at V and 4 bases at J, with 6 bases between the two ends. CDR3 nucleotides: TGTGCCAGCAGCGCCCAAGCAGATACGCAGTATTTT. Translated: CASSAQADTQYF. Based on the CDR3 plus reference TRBV9 and TRBJ2-3, the full variable domain is DSGVTQTPKHLITATGQRVTLRCSPRSGDLSVYWYQQSLDQGLQFLIQYYNGEERAKGNILERFSAQQFPDLHSELNLSSLELGDSALYFCASSAQADTQYFGPGTRLTVL.

CDR3 sequence (DNA): TGTGCCAGCAGTTTCTTGGGACAGCCGAACACTGAAGCTTTCTTT. It codes for CASSFLGQPNTEAFF. This sequence joins TRBV2 and TRBJ1-1; TRBD1 matches at 7 bases. The ends lost 5 bases at V and 1 base at J; junction bases unmatched: 7. Germline V gene sequence: CDR1 SNHLY, CDR2 FYNNEI. The CDR3 is 15 amino acids.

The rearrangement joins TRBV20-1 to TRBJ2-2; D is ambiguous. Germline CDR1 and CDR2: DFQATT and SNEGSKA (reference sequence). Trimming took off 3 bases at V and 0 bases at J, with 8 bases between the two ends. CDR3 size: 14 residues. In DNA form, the CDR3 reads TGCAGTGCTAGGCGGAGTCCGAACACCGGGGAGCTGTTTTTT. Its protein is CSARRSPNTGELFF.

V and J are TRBV12-3 or TRBV12-4 and TRBJ1-5, with D hard to call. V lost 6 bases to trimming and J lost 5 bases, with 14 bases between them. The CDR3 runs 14 residues. In DNA, the CDR3 is TGTGCCAGCAGCCCTAATTTGGGTCATCAGCCCCAGCATTTT. As protein: CASSPNLGHQPQHF.